This TCR beta chain was obtained from a study of T cell responses to AZD1222 COVID-19 vaccine. TCRdb keeps only in-frame clones here, not all; method: immunoSEQ multiplex PCR. The sample shows some 150,000 clones, roughly 85% of them seen only once. In germline, CDR1 is SGDLS, CDR2 YYNGEE. The CDR3 covers 14 residues. The germline V and J ends were trimmed by 0 bases and 3 bases, with 8 bases remaining between them. In the case of this clone: Its cognate antigen is unknown.

Findings and limits, study-wide: Only after the peak T cell response were repertoires sampled. It should be noted that donors were predominantly white British and more often female, and clonal diversity was possibly underestimated.

The source material was peripheral blood, sampled on day 0 of AZD1222 vaccination. This receptor was taken from an adult in good health. The chain couples TRBV9 to TRBJ2-3; maybe TRBD2 (5 bases). CDR3 sequence reads: CASSVGGYTDTQYF. For the CDR3, the DNA is TGTGCCAGCAGCGTAGGAGGGTATACAGATACGCAGTATTTT.